One and the same sample provided the 21 T cell receptor beta chains below, sequenced in a study of T cells in Graves' hyperthyroidism and ophthalmopathy. Template material for amplifying TCR beta CDR3 regions consisted of RNA transcripts. During a first-round RT-PCR of the TCR CDR3, the HTBI primer set was used. From the multiplex PCR reads, TCRdb called clonotypes with MiXCR, one entry per CDR3 protein. The sample contains under 250,000 distinct CDR3 sequences, more than 15% of which appear only once. Material for sequencing was blood. These receptors were collected from a man aged 50-60 years with Graves' hyperthyroidism.

This clonotype was seen a few times. J is TRBJ2-2 and V is TRBV24-1; D is undetermined. Trimming pared 5 bases from V and 5 bases from J, leaving 8 bases between. This CDR3 is built from 13 residues. The germline gives CDR1 KGHDR, CDR2 SFDVKD. The CDR3 protein is CATSVLSTGELFF. Written as DNA, the CDR3 is TGTGCCACCAGTGTTTTAAGTACCGGGGAGCTGTTTTTT.

This clonotype was found many times. The chain has TRBV20-1 and TRBJ2-5, with unresolved D. Trimming took off 5 bases at V and 2 bases at J, with 15 bases between the two ends. Per the germline V gene, CDR1 is DFQATT and CDR2 is SNEGSKA (reference sequence). The CDR3 sequence is 14 residues long. The CDR3 nucleotides are TGCAGTGCTGGTAGTTACGTGAAGCAAGAGACCCAGTACTTC. Its protein product is CSAGSYVKQETQYF.

This clonotype was recorded a few times. V usage is TRBV18 and J usage is TRBJ2-1; 7 bases match TRBD1. This CDR3 comprises 14 residues. The V segment lost 4 bases and the J segment 7 bases; nucleotides outside the gene matches: 7. CDR1 is KGHSH and CDR2 is LQKENI in the germline V gene. The CDR3 coding sequence is TGTGCCAGCTCACAGTATGACAGGGCTAATGAGCAGTTCTTC. Translation: CASSQYDRANEQFF.

This clonotype turned up a few times. A much larger clone differs from this one at a single base, so this may be a read error. The chain employs TRBV3-1 and TRBJ2-1, with D unresolved. Per the germline V gene, CDR1 is LGHDT and CDR2 is YNNKEL (reference sequence). The CDR3 length is 14 residues. The CDR3 DNA reads TGTGCCGGCAGCCAAGTGGTCGATGGGCATGAGCAGTTCTTC. Encoded protein: CAGSQVVDGHEQFF.

This chain uses TRBV7-9 with TRBJ1-2; possible D gene TRBD1, 5 bases. Trimming shortened V by 7 bases and J by 0 bases, and 18 bases separated the two germline ends. The CDR3 covers 16 residues. The V gene's germline CDR1 is SEHNR and CDR2 FQNEAQ (reference sequence). CDR3 in amino acids: CASTPVTANTNYGYTF. CDR3 bases: TGTGCCAGCACCCCTGTGACAGCTAACACTAACTATGGCTACACCTTC.

The rearrangement joins TRBV12-3 or TRBV12-4 to TRBJ2-6; TRBD1 agrees at 8 bases. This CDR3 spans 16 amino acids. Trimming cost V 5 bases and J 0 bases; bases outside gene matches: 3. This CDR3 is CASSPDRVSGANVLTF. The CDR3 region has the DNA TGTGCCAGCAGTCCGGACAGGGTCTCTGGGGCCAACGTCCTGACTTTC.

In this sample, this clonotype turned up many times. V and J are TRBV6-1 and TRBJ1-5, with unresolved D. Trimming stripped 8 bases from V and 9 bases from J, with 17 bases between. The CDR3 length is 13 residues. Germline V gives CDR1 MNHNS, CDR2 SASEGT. The CDR3 spells CASAQRADGPQHF. For the CDR3, the DNA is TGTGCCAGCGCGCAACGGGCTGATGGGCCCCAGCATTTT.

This clonotype was seen at least ten times. The chain carries TRBV11-2 and TRBJ2-5; D gene unclear. Trimming took 3 bases from V and 5 from J, leaving 16 bases between them. The length of the CDR3 is 15 residues. Germline CDR1 and CDR2: SGHAT and FQNNGV. The CDR3 protein is CASSFSIRSWETQYF. The CDR3 DNA is TGTGCCAGCAGCTTCTCAATCCGAAGTTGGGAGACCCAGTACTTC.

The gene calls are TRBV20-1 and TRBJ1-2; D is unclear. From germline, CDR1 is DFQATT and CDR2 SNEGSKA (reference sequence). V lost 6 bases, J lost 0 bases, and 14 bases lay in between. The CDR3 consists of 14 residues. The CDR3 bases are TGCAGTGCCCCAGCGCAGTCCGCTAACTATGGCTACACCTTC. The encoded protein is CSAPAQSANYGYTF.

Comment on this clonotype: Being one base from a much bigger clone, this may be a read error. The CDR3: CSAREYYNEQFF. The CDR3 coding sequence is TGCAGTGCTAGAGAGTATTACAATGAGCAGTTCTTC. The chain is built from TRBV20-1 and TRBJ2-1, with D uncertain. CDR1 DFQATT and CDR2 SNEGSKA come from the germline V gene (reference sequence). The germline V and J ends were trimmed by 0 bases and 4 bases, with 4 bases remaining between them. The CDR3 has 12 residues.

This clonotype was picked up many times. The chain uses TRBV7-2 and TRBJ1-2; no clear D. The CDR3 has 15 residues. With 1 base removed from V and 4 bases from J, the gap between germline ends came to 13 bases. Germline values: CDR1 SGHTA, CDR2 FQGNSA. The CDR3 loop is CASSLVGSGGYGYTF. The CDR3 DNA is TGTGCCAGCAGCTTAGTGGGATCCGGTGGCTATGGCTACACCTTC.

This clonotype was detected many times. CDR3 sequence (DNA): TGTGCCATCAGTGAACAGTTTCAAGAGACCCAGTACTTC. This encodes CAISEQFQETQYF. The chain recombines TRBV10-3 with TRBJ2-5; D ambiguous. V was trimmed by 3 bases and J by 2 bases, leaving 7 bases between them. Germline loops: CDR1 ENHRY, CDR2 SYGVKD. This CDR3 spans 13 amino acids.

The chain links TRBV2 to TRBJ1-6; possible D gene TRBD1, 5 bases. This CDR3 has 13 amino acids. The ends were cut back, 4 bases at V and 7 bases at J, with 8 bases in the middle. Germline CDR1 and CDR2: SNHLY and FYNNEI. This CDR3 is CASSGQQNSPLHF. The CDR3 nucleotides are TGTGCCAGCAGTGGACAGCAGAATTCACCCCTCCACTTT. The full variable domain, its missing parts supplied by reference TRBV2 and TRBJ1-6, is EPEVTQTPSHQVTQMGQEVILRCVPISNHLYFYWYRQILGQKVEFLVSFYNNEISEKSEIFDDQFSVERPDGSNFTLKIRSTKLEDSAMYFCASSGQQNSPLHFGNGTRLTVT.

This clonotype was seen many times. V gene TRBV12-3 or TRBV12-4 combines with J gene TRBJ1-6; no definite D call. Trimming removed 3 bases from V and 11 bases from J, with 14 bases in between. The CDR3 length is 14 residues. The CDR3, as DNA: TGTGCCAGCAGTTTGGCGGGGTCTAACGCACCCCTCCACTTT. Translation gives CASSLAGSNAPLHF.

The chain combines TRBV5-1 with TRBJ1-3, with 7 bases lining up with TRBD1. The CDR3 sequence is 16 residues long. Germline V lookup: CDR1 SGHRS, CDR2 YFSETQ. After removal of 5 bases from V and 0 bases from J, the junction contained 8 bases not matched to a gene. In DNA, the CDR3 is TGCGCCAGCAGTCCGATGGGGACAGTCTCTGGAAACACCATATATTTT. It specifies CASSPMGTVSGNTIYF.

This clonotype showed up many times. The V gene is TRBV11-2, the J gene TRBJ2-7; 9 bases line up with TRBD1. CDR3 length: 15 residues. V trimming: 5 bases; J trimming: 6 bases; junction bases outside the gene matches: 11. The germline V gene encodes CDR1 SGHAT and CDR2 FQNNGV. CDR3 nucleotides: TGTGCCAGCAGCCAGCCCGGGACAGGGAAGGGCGAGCAGTACTTC. It specifies CASSQPGTGKGEQYF.

The rearrangement joins TRBV25-1 to TRBJ2-7, with D perhaps given as TRBD1 or TRBD2 (5 bases each). Germline-derived CDR1 and CDR2 are MGHDK and SYGVNS. Trimming took off 2 bases at V and 4 bases at J, with 12 bases between the two ends. The length of the CDR3 is 14 residues. The CDR3 here is CASSEGGLVYEQYF. In nucleotides, the CDR3 is TGTGCCAGCAGTGAAGGGGGTCTTGTTTACGAGCAGTACTTC.

This clonotype appeared many times. The CDR3 spells CASTPQGTDTQYF. The CDR3 region has the DNA TGTGCCAGCACACCTCAAGGCACAGATACGCAGTATTTT. This chain links TRBV2 with TRBJ2-3; D gene uncertain. The germline CDR1 and CDR2 sequences are SNHLY and FYNNEI. The CDR3 sequence is 13 residues long. V was trimmed by 7 bases and J by 1 base, leaving 9 bases between them.

This clonotype was counted at least ten times. V and J are TRBV20-1 and TRBJ2-1, with 7 nucleotides matching TRBD2. J was trimmed by 8 bases and V by 3 bases; bases with no gene match: 13. CDR3 length: 15 amino acids. Germline V gives CDR1 DFQATT, CDR2 SNEGSKA (reference sequence). The CDR3 loop reads CSASDAGAMGDEQFF. The CDR3 DNA is TGCAGTGCTAGTGACGCGGGAGCGATGGGCGATGAGCAGTTCTTC.

This clonotype was found a few times. The chain joins TRBV30 to TRBJ2-7, with 7 bases aligning to TRBD2. The junction had 7 bases not matched to a gene; V was cut back by 0 bases and J by 5 bases. The CDR3 consists of 14 residues. CDR1 and CDR2 (germline): GTSNPN, SVGIG (reference sequence). CDR3 residues: CAWSVAGVWDEQYF. The CDR3 coding sequence is TGTGCCTGGAGTGTGGCGGGAGTCTGGGACGAGCAGTACTTC.

This chain joins TRBV5-6 and TRBJ2-1, with 11 bases identical to TRBD2. Germline assignment: CDR1 SGHDT and CDR2 YYEEEE. V shed 2 bases and J 7 bases; nucleotides not matched to a gene: 5. This CDR3 contains 15 residues. CDR3 DNA sequence: TGTGCCAGCAGCTTCACTAGCGGGAGTAATAATGAGCAGTTCTTC. Translated, it gives CASSFTSGSNNEQFF.